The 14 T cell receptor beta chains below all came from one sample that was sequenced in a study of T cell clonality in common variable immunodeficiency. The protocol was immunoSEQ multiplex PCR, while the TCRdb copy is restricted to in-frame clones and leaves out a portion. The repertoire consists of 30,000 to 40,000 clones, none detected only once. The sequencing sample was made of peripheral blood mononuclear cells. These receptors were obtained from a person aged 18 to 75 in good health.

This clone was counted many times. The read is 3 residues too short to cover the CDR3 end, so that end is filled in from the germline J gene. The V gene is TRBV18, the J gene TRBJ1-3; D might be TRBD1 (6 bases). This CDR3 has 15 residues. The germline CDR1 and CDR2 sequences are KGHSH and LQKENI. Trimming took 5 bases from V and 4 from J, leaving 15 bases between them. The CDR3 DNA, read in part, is TGTGCCAGCTCATCGCTACAGGGATACGGAAACACC. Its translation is CASSSLQGYGNT. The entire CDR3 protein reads CASSSLQGYGNTIYF.

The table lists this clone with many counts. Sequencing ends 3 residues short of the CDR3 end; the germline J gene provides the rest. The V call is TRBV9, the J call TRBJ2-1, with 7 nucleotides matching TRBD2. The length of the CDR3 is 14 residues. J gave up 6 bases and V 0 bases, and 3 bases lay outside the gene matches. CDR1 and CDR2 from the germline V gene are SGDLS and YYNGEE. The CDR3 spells CASSVEGEGNEQFF. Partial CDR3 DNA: TGTGCCAGCAGCGTAGAAGGGGAGGGCAATGAG.

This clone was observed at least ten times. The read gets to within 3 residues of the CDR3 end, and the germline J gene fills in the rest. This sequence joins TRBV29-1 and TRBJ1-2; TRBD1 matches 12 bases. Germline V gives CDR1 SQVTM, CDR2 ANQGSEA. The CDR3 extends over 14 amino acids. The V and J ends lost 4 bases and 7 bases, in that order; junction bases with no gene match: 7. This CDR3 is CSVARDRGQGGYTF. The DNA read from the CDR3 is TGCAGCGTTGCCCGGGACAGGGGGCAGGGTGGC.

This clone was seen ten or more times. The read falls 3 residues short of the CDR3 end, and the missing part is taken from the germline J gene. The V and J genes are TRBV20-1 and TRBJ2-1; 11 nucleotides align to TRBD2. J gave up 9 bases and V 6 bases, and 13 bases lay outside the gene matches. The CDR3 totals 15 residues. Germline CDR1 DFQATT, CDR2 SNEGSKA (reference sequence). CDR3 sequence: CSAATSGRWGGEQFF. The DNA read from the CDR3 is TGCAGTGCGGCTACTAGCGGGAGATGGGGGGGTGAG.

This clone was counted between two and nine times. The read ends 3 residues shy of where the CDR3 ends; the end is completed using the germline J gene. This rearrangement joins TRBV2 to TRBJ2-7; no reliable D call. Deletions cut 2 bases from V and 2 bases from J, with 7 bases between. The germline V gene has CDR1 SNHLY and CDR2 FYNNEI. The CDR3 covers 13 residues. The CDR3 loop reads CASSELGPYEQYF. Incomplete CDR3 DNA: TGTGCCAGCAGTGAATTGGGCCCCTACGAG. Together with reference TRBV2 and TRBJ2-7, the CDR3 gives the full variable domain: EPEVTQTPSHQVTQMGQEVILRCVPISNHLYFYWYRQILGQKVEFLVSFYNNEISEKSEIFDDQFSVERPDGSNFTLKIRSTKLEDSAMYFCASSELGPYEQYFGPGTRLTVT.

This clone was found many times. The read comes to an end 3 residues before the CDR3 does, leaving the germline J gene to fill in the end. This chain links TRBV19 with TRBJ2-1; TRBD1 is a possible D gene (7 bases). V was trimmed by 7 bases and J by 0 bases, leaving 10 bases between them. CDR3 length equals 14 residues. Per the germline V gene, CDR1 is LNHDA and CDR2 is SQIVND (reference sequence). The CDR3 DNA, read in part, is TGTGCCAGTACAGGGGGGACCTCCTACAATGAG. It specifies CASTGGTSYNE. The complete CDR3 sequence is CASTGGTSYNEQFF.

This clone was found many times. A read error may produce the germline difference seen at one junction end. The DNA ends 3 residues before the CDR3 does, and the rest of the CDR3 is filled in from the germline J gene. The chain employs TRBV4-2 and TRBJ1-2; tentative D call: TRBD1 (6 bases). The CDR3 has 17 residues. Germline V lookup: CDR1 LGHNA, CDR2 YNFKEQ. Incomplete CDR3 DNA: TGCGCCAGCAGCCCAACAGCGGCAGGGGAAGGGATCTATGGC. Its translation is CASSPTAAGEGIYG. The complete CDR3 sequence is CASSPTAAGEGIYGYTF.

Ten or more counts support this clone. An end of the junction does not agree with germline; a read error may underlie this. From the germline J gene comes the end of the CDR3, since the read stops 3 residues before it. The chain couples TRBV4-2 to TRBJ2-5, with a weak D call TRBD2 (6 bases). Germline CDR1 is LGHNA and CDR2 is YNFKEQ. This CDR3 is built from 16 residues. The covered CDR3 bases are TGCGCCAGCAGCCAAGAAGGGCTGGGACTCGGGGAGACC. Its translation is CASSQEGLGLGET. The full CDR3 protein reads CASSQEGLGLGETQYF.

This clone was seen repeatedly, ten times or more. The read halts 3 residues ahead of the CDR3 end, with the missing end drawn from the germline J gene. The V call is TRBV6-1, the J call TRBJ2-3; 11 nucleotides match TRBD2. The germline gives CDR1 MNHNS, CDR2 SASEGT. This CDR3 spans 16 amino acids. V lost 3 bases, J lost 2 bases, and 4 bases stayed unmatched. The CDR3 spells CASSEGSGGVTDTQYF. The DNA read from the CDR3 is TGTGCCAGCAGTGAGGGTAGCGGGGGGGTCACAGATACG.

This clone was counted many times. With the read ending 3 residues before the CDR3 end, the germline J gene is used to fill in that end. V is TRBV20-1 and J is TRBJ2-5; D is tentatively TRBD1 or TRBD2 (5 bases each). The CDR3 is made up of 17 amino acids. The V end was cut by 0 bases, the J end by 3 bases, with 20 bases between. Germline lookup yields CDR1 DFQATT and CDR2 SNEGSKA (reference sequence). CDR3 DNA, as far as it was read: TGCAGTGCTAGAGATAGGGCAGGGAAGGAGGAAGAAGAGACC. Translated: CSARDRAGKEEEET. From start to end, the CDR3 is CSARDRAGKEEEETQYF.

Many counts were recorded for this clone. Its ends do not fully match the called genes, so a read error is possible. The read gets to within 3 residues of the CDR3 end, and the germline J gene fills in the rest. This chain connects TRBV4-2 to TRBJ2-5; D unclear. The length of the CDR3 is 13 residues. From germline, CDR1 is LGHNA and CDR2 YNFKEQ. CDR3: CASSKRNQETQYF. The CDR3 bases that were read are TGCGCCAGCAGTAAGCGAAACCAAGAGACC.

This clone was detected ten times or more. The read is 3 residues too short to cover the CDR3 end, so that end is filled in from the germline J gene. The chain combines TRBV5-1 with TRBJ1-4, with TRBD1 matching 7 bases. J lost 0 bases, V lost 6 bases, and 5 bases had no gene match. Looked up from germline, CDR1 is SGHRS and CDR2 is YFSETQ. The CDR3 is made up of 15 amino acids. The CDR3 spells CASTKQGATNEKLFF. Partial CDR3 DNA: TGCGCCAGCACTAAGCAGGGGGCAACTAATGAAAAA.

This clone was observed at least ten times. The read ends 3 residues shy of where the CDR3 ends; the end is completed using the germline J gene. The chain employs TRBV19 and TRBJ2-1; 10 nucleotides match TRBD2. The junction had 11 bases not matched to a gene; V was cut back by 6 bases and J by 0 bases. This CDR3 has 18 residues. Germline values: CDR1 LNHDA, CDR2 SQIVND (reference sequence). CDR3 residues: CASSRAGGGLSSYNEQFF. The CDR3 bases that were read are TGTGCCAGTAGCCGAGCGGGGGGGGGTCTGAGCTCCTACAATGAG.

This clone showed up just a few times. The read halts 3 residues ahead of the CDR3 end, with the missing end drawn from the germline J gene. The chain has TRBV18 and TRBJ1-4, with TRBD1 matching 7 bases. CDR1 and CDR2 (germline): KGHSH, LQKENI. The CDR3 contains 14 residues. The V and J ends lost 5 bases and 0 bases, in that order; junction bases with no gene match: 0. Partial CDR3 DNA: TGTGCCAGCTCAGGGACAGCAACTAATGAAAAA. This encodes CASSGTATNEK. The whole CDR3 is CASSGTATNEKLFF.